This entry describes one TCR beta chain. The germline V gene encodes CDR1 KGHDR and CDR2 SFDVKD. The CDR3 runs to 15 residues. Trimming cost V 5 bases and J 5 bases; bases outside gene matches: 9. The sample originates from a study of early T cells in non-severe SARS-CoV-2 infection. Tagging with unique molecular identifiers was applied to individual cDNA molecules. TCRdb reprocessed the 5' RACE reads with MiXCR, giving one entry per CDR3 protein. Altogether about 50,000 distinct CDR3 sequences are present, over 5% being singletons, with the ten largest covering roughly 6.9%. The rearrangement links TRBV24-1 to TRBJ1-2, with 8 bases identical to TRBD1. The sequence derives from an adult who was a healthcare worker with PCR-confirmed SARS-CoV-2 infection or an uninfected control (not recorded which). This sample comprised whole blood, obtained at baseline. As DNA, the CDR3 is TGTGCCACCAGTGCCCCCGATCAGGGGGCGTATGGCTACACCTTC. It encodes CATSAPDQGAYGYTF.